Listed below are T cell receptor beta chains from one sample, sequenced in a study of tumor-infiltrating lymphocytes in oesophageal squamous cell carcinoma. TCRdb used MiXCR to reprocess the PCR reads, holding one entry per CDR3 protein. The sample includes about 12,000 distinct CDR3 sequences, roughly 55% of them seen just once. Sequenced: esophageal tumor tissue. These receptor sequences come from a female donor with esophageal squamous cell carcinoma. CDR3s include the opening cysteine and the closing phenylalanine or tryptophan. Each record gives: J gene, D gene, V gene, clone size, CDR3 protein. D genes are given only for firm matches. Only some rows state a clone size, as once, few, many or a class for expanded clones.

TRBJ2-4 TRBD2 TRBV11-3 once CASSPRLAGKEEQYF
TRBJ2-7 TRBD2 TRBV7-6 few CASSNAAGGYEQYF
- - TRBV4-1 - CASSRVGHEDGYTF
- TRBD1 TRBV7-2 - CASSPGGARDRTNGYTF
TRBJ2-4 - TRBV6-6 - CASSRGIAKNIQYF
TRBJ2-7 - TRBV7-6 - CASSFLTGDSYNEQYF
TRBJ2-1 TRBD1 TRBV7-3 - CASSLTGVGFYNEQFF
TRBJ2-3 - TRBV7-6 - CASSFNGGDTQYF
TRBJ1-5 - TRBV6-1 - CASRMDGNQPQHF
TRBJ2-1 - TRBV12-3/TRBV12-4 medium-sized CASSLALGRDNEQFF
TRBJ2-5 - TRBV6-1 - CASSSRGTNQETQYF
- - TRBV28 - CASSSGDRVIEQYF
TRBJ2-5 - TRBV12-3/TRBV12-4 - CASSGHQETQYF
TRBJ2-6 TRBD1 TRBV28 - CASSRDRRFSGANVLTF
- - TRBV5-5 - CASSADWGEQFF
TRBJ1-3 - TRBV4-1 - CASSLTPQGSGNTIYF
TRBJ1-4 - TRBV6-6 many CASSYWGQNEKLFF
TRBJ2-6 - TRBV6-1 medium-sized CASTFSGSGANVLTF
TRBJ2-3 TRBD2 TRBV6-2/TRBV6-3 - CASSYLLTSGRVTTDTQYF
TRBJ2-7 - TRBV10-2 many CASRRGASSYEQYF
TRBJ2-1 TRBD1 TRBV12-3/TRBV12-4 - CASSPGGTGGYNEQFF
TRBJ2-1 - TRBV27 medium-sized CASSSGTYAGISYNEQFF
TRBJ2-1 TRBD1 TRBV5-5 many CASSSGTGTLDEQFF
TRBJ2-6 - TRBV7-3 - CASSLGGTGANVLTF
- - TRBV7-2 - CASSYVSNEQYF
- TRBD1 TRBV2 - CASSQAGTGVYEQYF
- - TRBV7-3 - CASSYTGTHYNEQFF
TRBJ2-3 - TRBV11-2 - CASSLGLARHTQYF
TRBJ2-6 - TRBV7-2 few CASSLDSGFRGANVLTF
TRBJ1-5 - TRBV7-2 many CASSLLSGNQPQHF
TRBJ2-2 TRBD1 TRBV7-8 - CASSLRGRITGELFF
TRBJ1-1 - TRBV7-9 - CASSQDTNTEAFF
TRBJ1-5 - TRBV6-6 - CASSYSEFNSNQPQHF
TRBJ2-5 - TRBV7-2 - CASSDWGGEQYF
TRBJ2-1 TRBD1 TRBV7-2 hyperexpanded CASSLGGQTYNEQFF
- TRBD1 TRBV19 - CASSGGQGQTQYF
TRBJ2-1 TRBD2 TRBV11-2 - CASSLAAGAYNEQFF
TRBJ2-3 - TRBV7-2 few CASSPTTSTDTQYF
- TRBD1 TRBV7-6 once CASSLGTGGVEQYF
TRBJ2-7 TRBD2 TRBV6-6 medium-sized CASSYYRTSGSYEQYF
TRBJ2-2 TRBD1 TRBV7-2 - CASSLQQGAQGELFF
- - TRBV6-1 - CASSRTRQTSETQYF
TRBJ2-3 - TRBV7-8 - CASSLGSGGTGGTDTQYF
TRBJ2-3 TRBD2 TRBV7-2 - CASGGRPTTDTQYF
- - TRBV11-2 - CASSFSMSPAQETQYF